Listed here are 20 T cell receptor beta chains from one sample, sequenced in a study of response to subunit inactivated influenza vaccine listed by TCRdb under 2018. The time point tag for this specimen amounts to: more than 40 days after influenza vaccine administration. Libraries were made using RT-PCR. Instrument on record: Illumina HiSeq 2500. Starting from the raw public reads, TCRdb applied fastp trimming at Q25, assembled clones with MiXCR and retained in-frame beta chains. Each CDR3 protein gets just one entry, which takes the most common genes and DNA from the rows behind it. This sample has over 450,000 distinct CDR3 sequences in its table, and approximately 13% of those were observed once. About an eighth of the sample belongs to the ten largest clones. The sequencing used PBMCs from blood, collected 40 to 50 days after vaccination. These receptors all stem from a man in his forties or fifties who received an inactivated influenza vaccine. Donor details come from another sample of the same person, matched by shared clones.

The rearrangement links TRBV4-2 to TRBJ1-2, with 7 bases fitting TRBD1. The CDR3 has 16 amino acids. CDR1 and CDR2 (germline): LGHNA, YNFKEQ. V dropped 0 bases and J dropped 6; count of bases not matched to a gene: 10. In DNA, the CDR3 is TGTGCCAGCAGCCAAGATGCGAGGGGGCAGATGGATGGCTACACCTTC. This encodes CASSQDARGQMDGYTF.

This clonotype turned up a few times. V gene TRBV29-1 combines with J gene TRBJ1-2; 7 bases are shared with TRBD1. The V gene's germline CDR1 is SQVTM and CDR2 ANQGSEA. J lost 4 bases, V lost 2 bases, and 7 bases had no gene match. The CDR3 is made up of 14 amino acids. The CDR3 here is CSVERGQGSYGYTF. CDR3 sequence (DNA): TGCAGCGTTGAAAGGGGGCAGGGGTCCTATGGCTACACCTTC.

The rearrangement uses TRBV5-1 and TRBJ1-3, with 8 bases identical to TRBD1. CDR1 and CDR2 from the germline V gene are SGHRS and YFSETQ. The CDR3 loop spans 16 amino acids. The V gene end was trimmed by 3 bases and the J gene end by 0 bases; junction bases not matched to a gene: 5. The DNA for the CDR3 is TGCGCCAGCAGCTCGACAGGGGACGCCTCTGGAAACACCATATATTTT. It codes for CASSSTGDASGNTIYF.

This clonotype has a handful of counts. V usage is TRBV6-1 and J usage is TRBJ1-3; D call uncertain. Germline CDR1 MNHNS, CDR2 SASEGT. The CDR3 length is 16 residues. Trimming cost V 5 bases and J 7 bases, with 21 bases left between them. This chain's CDR3 is CASSLYRLSSLNTIYF. The CDR3 bases are TGTGCCAGCAGTCTCTACCGTTTGAGTAGTTTGAACACCATATATTTT.

The chain recombines TRBV29-1 with TRBJ2-5; D unclear. The CDR3 runs to 15 residues. Trimming shortened V by 6 bases and J by 1 base, and 18 bases separated the two germline ends. The germline V gene encodes CDR1 SQVTM and CDR2 ANQGSEA. CDR3 coding DNA: TGCAGCGTCCCTCGCCCGGGTCTCACCCAAGAGACCCAGTACTTC. Amino acid sequence: CSVPRPGLTQETQYF. Supplemented by reference TRBV29-1 and TRBJ2-5, the full variable domain reads SAVISQKPSRDICQRGTSLTIQCQVDSQVTMMFWYRQQPGQSLTLIATANQGSEATYESGFVIDKFPISRPNLTFSTLTVSNMSPEDSSIYLCSVPRPGLTQETQYFGPGTRLLVL.

This clonotype was counted a few times. The chain links TRBV5-1 to TRBJ2-3; 11 nucleotides align to TRBD2. The CDR3 covers 17 residues. Looked up from germline, CDR1 is SGHRS and CDR2 is YFSETQ. The junction had 12 bases not matched to a gene; V was cut back by 3 bases and J by 6 bases. CDR3: CASSWTGTSGTGDTQYF. The CDR3, as DNA: TGCGCCAGCAGCTGGACGGGGACTAGCGGAACCGGGGATACGCAGTATTTT.

This clonotype was observed a handful of times. This chain links TRBV12-3 or TRBV12-4 with TRBJ2-7, with 10 bases that match TRBD1. The CDR3 runs to 14 residues. V lost 5 bases to trimming and J lost 6 bases; unmatched junction nucleotides: 7. The CDR3: CASSTRTGGREQYF. The CDR3 nucleotides read TGTGCCAGCAGTACCAGGACAGGGGGGCGCGAGCAGTACTTC.

V is TRBV11-2 and J is TRBJ2-3; 13 bases match TRBD2. V lost 3 bases and J lost 4; bases outside the gene matches: 7. CDR3 length: 17 residues. Germline V gene lookup returns CDR1 SGHAT and CDR2 FQNNGV. The CDR3 region is CASSLRTSGSGADTQYF. CDR3 coding DNA: TGTGCCAGCAGCTTGAGGACTAGCGGGAGTGGGGCAGATACGCAGTATTTT.

This clonotype turned up a few times. The chain joins TRBV20-1 to TRBJ1-2; D might be TRBD1 (6 bases). Looked up from germline, CDR1 is DFQATT and CDR2 is SNEGSKA (reference sequence). V was pared by 6 bases and J by 4 bases, with 18 bases between. There are 14 residues in the CDR3. DNA for the CDR3: TGCAGTGCAAGAAAGGGACCACAGGGCTATGGCTACACCTTC. Residues: CSARKGPQGYGYTF.

Here the CDR3 reads CSADQSGAYQETQYF. The CDR3 bases are TGCAGTGCGGACCAAAGCGGGGCCTACCAAGAGACCCAGTACTTC. This chain connects TRBV20-1 to TRBJ2-5; 7 nucleotides line up with TRBD2. CDR1 is DFQATT and CDR2 is SNEGSKA in the germline V gene (reference sequence). J was trimmed by 0 bases and V by 6 bases; bases with no gene match: 10. The length of the CDR3 is 15 residues.

This clonotype was detected a few times. CDR3 residues: CSATRRANNEQFF. CDR3 DNA sequence: TGCAGTGCTACCCGTCGGGCCAACAATGAGCAGTTCTTC. The chain recombines TRBV20-1 with TRBJ2-1; D gene ambiguous. This CDR3 is built from 13 residues. V was clipped by 4 bases and J by 5 bases, with 12 bases between them. Germline V lookup: CDR1 DFQATT, CDR2 SNEGSKA (reference sequence).

This clonotype was seen a few times. This chain links TRBV6-2 or TRBV6-3 with TRBJ1-5; 8 nucleotides match TRBD1. The CDR3 is 21 amino acids. J was trimmed by 2 bases and V by 0 bases; bases with no gene match: 18. Germline lookup yields CDR1 MNHEY and CDR2 SVGEGT. This CDR3 reads CASSYSIREEVTGDRNQPQHF. For the CDR3, the DNA is TGTGCCAGCAGTTACTCGATAAGAGAGGAAGTGACAGGGGACCGCAATCAGCCCCAGCATTTT.

This clonotype was recorded many times. The chain has TRBV5-1 and TRBJ2-2; 7 bases match TRBD2. V was pared by 1 base and J by 5 bases, with 5 bases of the junction left unmatched. The CDR3 length is 15 residues. Germline assignment: CDR1 SGHRS and CDR2 YFSETQ. CDR3 loop: CASSLYISGTGELFF. The CDR3 nucleotides are TGCGCCAGCAGCTTGTATATTAGCGGGACCGGGGAGCTGTTTTTT.

V gene TRBV29-1 combines with J gene TRBJ2-4; D not resolved. V dropped 8 bases and J dropped 2 bases, with 22 bases sitting between them. Germline V gene data show CDR1 as SQVTM and CDR2 as ANQGSEA. The CDR3 contains 16 residues. The CDR3 sequence: CSLPKLRPRPKNIQYF. The DNA for the CDR3 is TGCAGCCTCCCCAAATTACGGCCCAGACCCAAAAACATTCAGTACTTC.

This clonotype was seen a few times. The V call is TRBV14, the J call TRBJ2-3, with 9 bases lining up with TRBD2. The CDR3 spans 15 residues. J was trimmed by 5 bases and V by 4 bases; bases with no gene match: 7. Germline V gene lookup returns CDR1 SGHDN and CDR2 FVKESK. Here the CDR3 reads CASSRPGLAVDTQYF. The CDR3 nucleotides read TGTGCCAGCAGCCGACCGGGACTAGCAGTAGATACGCAGTATTTT.

The J gene is TRBJ2-6, the V gene TRBV29-1, with 9 bases fitting TRBD1. The CDR3 sequence is 14 residues long. Germline V gives CDR1 SQVTM, CDR2 ANQGSEA. The ends lost 1 base at V and 9 bases at J; junction bases unmatched: 4. The CDR3 DNA reads TGCAGCGTTGAAGTTGGGGACAGGGTCAACGTCCTGACTTTC. Its translation is CSVEVGDRVNVLTF.

In this sample, this clonotype turned up a few times. V and J are TRBV12-3 or TRBV12-4 and TRBJ2-1, with D perhaps TRBD1 or TRBD2 (5 bases each). CDR3 size: 13 residues. Trimming took 7 bases from V and 8 from J, leaving 15 bases between them. CDR3 amino acids: CASIPGRGHEQFF. DNA for the CDR3: TGTGCCAGCATCCCGGGACGCGGCCATGAGCAGTTCTTC.

The chain links TRBV7-2 to TRBJ2-7; the D gene is possibly TRBD1 (6 bases). The germline V gene encodes CDR1 SGHTA and CDR2 FQGNSA. With 4 bases removed from V and 3 bases from J, the gap between germline ends came to 10 bases. This CDR3 contains 13 residues. This chain's CDR3 is CASSSQGYYEQYF. Written as DNA, the CDR3 is TGTGCCAGCAGCTCGCAGGGGTACTACGAGCAGTACTTC.

A few counts support this clonotype. The chain uses TRBV5-1 and TRBJ2-7; D remains unclear. This CDR3 contains 15 residues. Germline CDR1 reads SGHRS; CDR2 reads YFSETQ. V lost 0 bases and J lost 0, with 10 bases in between. CDR3 DNA: TGCGCCAGCAGCTTGGCCGGGCACGACTCCTACGAGCAGTACTTC. Amino acid sequence: CASSLAGHDSYEQYF. Together with reference TRBV5-1 and TRBJ2-7, the CDR3 gives the full variable domain: KAGVTQTPRYLIKTRGQQVTLSCSPISGHRSVSWYQQTPGQGLQFLFEYFSETQRNKGNFPGRFSGRQFSNSRSEMNVSTLELGDSALYLCASSLAGHDSYEQYFGPGTRLTVT.

This clonotype was counted ten times or more. This chain uses TRBV7-2 with TRBJ2-5; D is unresolved. From germline, CDR1 is SGHTA and CDR2 FQGNSA. The V and J ends lost 3 bases and 7 bases respectively, with 12 bases between them. This CDR3 spans 13 amino acids. CDR3 in amino acids: CASSLVGRATQYF. The CDR3 nucleotides are TGTGCCAGCAGCTTGGTGGGTCGGGCGACCCAGTACTTC.